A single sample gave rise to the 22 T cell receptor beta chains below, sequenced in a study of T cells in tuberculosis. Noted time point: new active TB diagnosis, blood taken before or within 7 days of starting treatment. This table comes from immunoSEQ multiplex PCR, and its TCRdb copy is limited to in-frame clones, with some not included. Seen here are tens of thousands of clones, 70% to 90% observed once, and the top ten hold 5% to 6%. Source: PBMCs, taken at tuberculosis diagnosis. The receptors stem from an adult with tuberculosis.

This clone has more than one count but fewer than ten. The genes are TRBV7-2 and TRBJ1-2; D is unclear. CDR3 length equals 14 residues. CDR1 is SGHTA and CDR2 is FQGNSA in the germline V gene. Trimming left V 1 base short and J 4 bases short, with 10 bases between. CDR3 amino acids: CASSLGPESYGYTF. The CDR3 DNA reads TGTGCCAGCAGCTTAGGTCCGGAGAGCTATGGCTACACCTTC.

CDR3 amino acids: CASIIRGAYTEAFF. For the CDR3, the DNA is TGTGCCAGCATCATTAGGGGCGCCTACACTGAAGCTTTCTTT. The chain joins TRBV28 to TRBJ1-1; a weak D match, TRBD1 (5 bases). Trimming pared 7 bases from V and 3 bases from J, leaving 15 bases between. Looked up from germline, CDR1 is MDHEN and CDR2 is SYDVKM. The CDR3 totals 14 residues.

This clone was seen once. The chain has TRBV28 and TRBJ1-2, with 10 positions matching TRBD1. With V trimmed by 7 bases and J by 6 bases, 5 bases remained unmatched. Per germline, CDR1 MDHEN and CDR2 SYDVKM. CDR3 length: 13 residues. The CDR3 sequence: CASTTGQGNGYTF. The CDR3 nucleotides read TGTGCCAGCACGACGGGACAGGGGAATGGCTACACCTTC.

Written as DNA, the CDR3 is TGCGCCAGCAGCCAATACGTGACAGGGGAAGATGGCTACACCTTC. This codes for CASSQYVTGEDGYTF. The chain is built from TRBV4-3 and TRBJ1-2, with 8 bases matching TRBD1. This CDR3 region has 15 residues. V shed 2 bases, J shed 6 bases, and the junction held 8 bases outside the gene matches. Germline lookup yields CDR1 LGHNA and CDR2 YSLEER.

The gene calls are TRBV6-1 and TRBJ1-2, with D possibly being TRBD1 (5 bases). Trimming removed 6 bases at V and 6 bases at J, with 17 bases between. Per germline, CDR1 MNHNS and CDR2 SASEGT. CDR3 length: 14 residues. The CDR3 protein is CASSAVGEANGYTF. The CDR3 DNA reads TGTGCCAGCAGCGCCGTGGGGGAGGCAAATGGCTACACCTTC.

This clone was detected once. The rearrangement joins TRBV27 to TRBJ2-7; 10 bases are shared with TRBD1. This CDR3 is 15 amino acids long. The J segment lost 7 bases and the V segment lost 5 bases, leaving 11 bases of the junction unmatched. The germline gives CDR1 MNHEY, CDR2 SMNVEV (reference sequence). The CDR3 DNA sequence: TGTGCCAGCAGTGCGTGGGGACAGGGGTCCGCGGAGCAGTACTTC. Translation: CASSAWGQGSAEQYF.

The CDR3 DNA follows: TGTGCCACCCGGCTGGGGGGGACTGGGAATGAGCAGTTCTTC. Its protein is CATRLGGTGNEQFF. The gene calls are TRBV18 and TRBJ2-1; 7 positions agree with TRBD2. This CDR3 contains 14 residues. The V and J ends lost 10 bases and 7 bases, in that order; junction bases with no gene match: 13. Germline V gene data show CDR1 as KGHSH and CDR2 as LQKENI.

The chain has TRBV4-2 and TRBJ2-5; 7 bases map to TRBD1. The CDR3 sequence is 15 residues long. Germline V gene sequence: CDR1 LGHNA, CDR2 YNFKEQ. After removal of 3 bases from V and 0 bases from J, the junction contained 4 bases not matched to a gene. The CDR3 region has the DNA TGTGCCAGCAGCCAGAAGGACAGGAACCAAGAGACCCAGTACTTC. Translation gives CASSQKDRNQETQYF.

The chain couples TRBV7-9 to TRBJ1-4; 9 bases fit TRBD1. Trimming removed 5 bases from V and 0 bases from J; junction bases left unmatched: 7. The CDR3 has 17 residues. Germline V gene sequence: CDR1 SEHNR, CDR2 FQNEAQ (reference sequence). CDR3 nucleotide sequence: TGTGCCAGCAGCCCCACAGGGGGCTCAACAACTAATGAAAAACTGTTTTTT. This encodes CASSPTGGSTTNEKLFF.

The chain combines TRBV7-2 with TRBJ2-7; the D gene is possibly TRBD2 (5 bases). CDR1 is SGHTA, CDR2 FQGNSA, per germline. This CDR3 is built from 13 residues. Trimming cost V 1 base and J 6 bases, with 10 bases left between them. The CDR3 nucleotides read TGTGCCAGCAGCTTAGAAGGGAGCGGCGAGCAGTACTTC. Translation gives CASSLEGSGEQYF.

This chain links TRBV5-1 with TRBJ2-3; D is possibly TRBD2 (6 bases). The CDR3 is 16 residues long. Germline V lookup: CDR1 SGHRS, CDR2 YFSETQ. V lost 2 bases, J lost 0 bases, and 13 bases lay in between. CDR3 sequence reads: CASSLGRGLSTDTQYF. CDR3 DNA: TGCGCCAGCAGCTTAGGGCGGGGCCTTAGCACAGATACGCAGTATTTT.

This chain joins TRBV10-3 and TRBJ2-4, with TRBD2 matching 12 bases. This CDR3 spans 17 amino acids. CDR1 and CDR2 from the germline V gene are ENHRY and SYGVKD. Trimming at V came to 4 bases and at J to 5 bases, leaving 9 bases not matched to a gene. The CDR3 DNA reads TGTGCCATCAGTGCGTCGGCTAGCGGGGGGGCTGAAAACATTCAGTACTTC. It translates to CAISASASGGAENIQYF.

This CDR3 is CASSSEGQGPYGYTF. CDR3 DNA sequence: TGTGCCAGCAGCTCTGAGGGACAGGGACCCTATGGCTACACCTTC. This rearrangement joins TRBV5-4 to TRBJ1-2; 9 bases are a match to TRBD1. The V gene's germline CDR1 is SGHNT and CDR2 YYREEE (reference sequence). With V trimmed by 3 bases and J by 4 bases, 7 bases remained unmatched. This CDR3 spans 15 amino acids. Full variable domain (missing parts from reference TRBV5-4 and TRBJ1-2): ETGVTQSPTHLIKTRGQQVTLRCSSQSGHNTVSWYQQALGQGPQFIFQYYREEENGRGNFPPRFSGLQFPNYSSELNVNALELDDSALYLCASSSEGQGPYGYTFGSGTRLTVV.

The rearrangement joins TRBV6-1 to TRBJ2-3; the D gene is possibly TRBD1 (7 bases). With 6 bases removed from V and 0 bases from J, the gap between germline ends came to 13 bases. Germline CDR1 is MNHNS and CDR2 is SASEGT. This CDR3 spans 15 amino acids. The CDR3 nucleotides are TGTGCCAGCAGGCGGGACAGTTTGAGCACAGATACGCAGTATTTT. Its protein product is CASRRDSLSTDTQYF.

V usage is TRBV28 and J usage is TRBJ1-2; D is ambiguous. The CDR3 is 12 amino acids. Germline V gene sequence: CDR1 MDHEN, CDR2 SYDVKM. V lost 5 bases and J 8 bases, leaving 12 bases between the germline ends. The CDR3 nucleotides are TGTGCCAGCAGTAAGCTTCCCGGGGGCTACACCTTC. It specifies CASSKLPGGYTF.

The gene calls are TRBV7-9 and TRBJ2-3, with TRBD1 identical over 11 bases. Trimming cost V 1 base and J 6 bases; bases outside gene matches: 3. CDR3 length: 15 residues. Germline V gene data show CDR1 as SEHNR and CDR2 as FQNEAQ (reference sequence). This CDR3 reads CASSLVGQGGDTQYF. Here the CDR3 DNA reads TGTGCCAGCAGCTTAGTGGGACAGGGGGGTGATACGCAGTATTTT.

The CDR3, as DNA: TGTGCCAGCAGCTTACTTCGGGACACCGGGGAGCTGTTTTTT. It specifies CASSLLRDTGELFF. V is TRBV7-2 and J is TRBJ2-2; D remains ambiguous. This CDR3 has 14 residues. Trimming stripped 2 bases from V and 3 bases from J, with 7 bases between. The germline gives CDR1 SGHTA, CDR2 FQGNSA. Filled out from reference TRBV7-2 and TRBJ2-2, the complete variable domain reads GAGVSQSPSNKVTEKGKDVELRCDPISGHTALYWYRQSLGQGLEFLIYFQGNSAPDKSGLPSDRFSAERTGGSVSTLTIQRTQQEDSAVYLCASSLLRDTGELFFGEGSRLTVL.

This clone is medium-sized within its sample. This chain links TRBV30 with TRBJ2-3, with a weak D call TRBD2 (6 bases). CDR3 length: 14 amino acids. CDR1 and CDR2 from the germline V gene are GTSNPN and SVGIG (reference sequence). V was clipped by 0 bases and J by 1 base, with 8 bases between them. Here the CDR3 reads CAWSVGGGTDTQYF. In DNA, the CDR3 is TGTGCCTGGAGTGTCGGCGGGGGCACAGATACGCAGTATTTT.

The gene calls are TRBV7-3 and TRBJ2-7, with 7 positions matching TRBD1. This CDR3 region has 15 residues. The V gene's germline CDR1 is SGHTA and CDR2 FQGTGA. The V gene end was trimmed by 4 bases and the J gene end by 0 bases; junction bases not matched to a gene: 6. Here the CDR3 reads CASSSLDRHSYEQYF. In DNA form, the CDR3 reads TGTGCCAGCAGCTCCTTGGACAGGCACTCCTACGAGCAGTACTTC. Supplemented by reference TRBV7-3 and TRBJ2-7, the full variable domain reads GAGVSQTPSNKVTEKGKYVELRCDPISGHTALYWYRQSLGQGPEFLIYFQGTGAADDSGLPNDRFFAVRPEGSVSTLKIQRTERGDSAVYLCASSSLDRHSYEQYFGPGTRLTVT.

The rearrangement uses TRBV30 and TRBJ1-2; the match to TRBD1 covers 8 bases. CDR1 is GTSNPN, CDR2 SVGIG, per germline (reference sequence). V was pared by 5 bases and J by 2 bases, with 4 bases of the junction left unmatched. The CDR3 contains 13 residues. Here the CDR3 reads CAWGRDRNYGYTF. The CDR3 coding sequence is TGTGCCTGGGGTCGGGACAGGAACTATGGCTACACCTTC.

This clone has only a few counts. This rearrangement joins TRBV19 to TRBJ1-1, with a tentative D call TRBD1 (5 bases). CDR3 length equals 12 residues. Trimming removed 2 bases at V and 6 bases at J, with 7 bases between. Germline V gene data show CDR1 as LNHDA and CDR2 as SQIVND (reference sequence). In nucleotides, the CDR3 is TGTGCCAGTAGTATATGGGGCGCTGAAGCTTTCTTT. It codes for CASSIWGAEAFF.

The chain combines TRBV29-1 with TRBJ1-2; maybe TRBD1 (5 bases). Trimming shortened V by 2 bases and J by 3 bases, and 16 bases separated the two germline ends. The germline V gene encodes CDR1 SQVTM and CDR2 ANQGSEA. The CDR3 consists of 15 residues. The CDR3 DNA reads TGCAGCGTTGAAATCGTTGCCAGGGAGGACTATGGCTACACCTTC. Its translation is CSVEIVAREDYGYTF.